This T cell receptor (beta chain) was profiled in a study of T cells after yellow fever vaccination. Trimming at V came to 5 bases and at J to 4 bases, leaving 10 bases not matched to a gene. The CDR3 sequence is 16 residues long. CDR1 SGHVS and CDR2 FQNEAQ come from the germline V gene. TCRdb re-analysed the 5' RACE reads in MiXCR, keeping a single row per CDR3 protein. The sample has about 58,000 distinct CDR3 sequences, roughly 7.4% seen once; the top ten hold less than 45%. Sequences were derived from CD8+ T cells sorted from PBMCs, sampled on the day of the first yellow fever vaccination. The chain recombines TRBV7-8 with TRBJ1-2; 10 bases are a match to TRBD1. This receptor was taken from a man aged 18 to 29 who received the YFV17D yellow fever vaccine. The CDR3 spells CASSTPSDRGIYGYTF. The CDR3 DNA reads TGTGCCAGCAGCACGCCTTCGGACAGGGGGATCTATGGCTACACCTTC.